The clone carrying this T cell receptor (beta chain) was observed at least ten times. Its antigen is not known. The sample belongs to a study of breast tumors, draining lymph nodes, adjacent tissues. The study, taken as a whole, reports: Tumor TCR diversity was below lymph nodes but above nontumor tissue.

Axillary draining lymph nodes of breast cancer patients supplied the node samples. TCRdb reprocessed the multiplex PCR reads via MiXCR and lists one record per CDR3 protein. The sample has approximately 120,000 distinct CDR3 sequences; around 20% are singletons. Per germline, CDR1 SGHVS and CDR2 FNYEAQ. The CDR3 consists of 14 residues. V was clipped by 5 bases and J by 8 bases, with 13 bases between them. The sample comprised axillary lymph node tissue. This TCR was recovered from a female donor with breast cancer. Some clones in this sample may be carry-over from other donors' samples. This sequence joins TRBV7-6 and TRBJ1-6; D is undetermined. The CDR3 spells CASSIWWEHSPLHF. The CDR3 DNA is TGTGCCAGCAGCATCTGGTGGGAGCATTCACCCCTCCACTTT.